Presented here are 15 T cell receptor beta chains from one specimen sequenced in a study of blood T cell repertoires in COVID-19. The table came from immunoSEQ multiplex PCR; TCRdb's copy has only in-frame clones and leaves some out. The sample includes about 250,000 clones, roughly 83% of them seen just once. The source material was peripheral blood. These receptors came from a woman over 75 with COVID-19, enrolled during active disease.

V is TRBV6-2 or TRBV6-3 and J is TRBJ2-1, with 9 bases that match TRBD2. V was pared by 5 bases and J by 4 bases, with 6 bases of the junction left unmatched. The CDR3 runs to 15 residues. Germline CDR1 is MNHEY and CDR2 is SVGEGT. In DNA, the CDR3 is TGTGCCAGCAGTCTGTCTAGCGGGGTATACAATGAGCAGTTCTTC. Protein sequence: CASSLSSGVYNEQFF.

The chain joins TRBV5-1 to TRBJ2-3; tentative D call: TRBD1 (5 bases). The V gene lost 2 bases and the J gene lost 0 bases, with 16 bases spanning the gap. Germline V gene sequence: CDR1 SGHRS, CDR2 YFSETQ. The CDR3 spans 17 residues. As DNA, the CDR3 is TGCGCCAGCAGCTTTCCCCAGGACAAAGCTAGCACAGATACGCAGTATTTT. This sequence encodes CASSFPQDKASTDTQYF.

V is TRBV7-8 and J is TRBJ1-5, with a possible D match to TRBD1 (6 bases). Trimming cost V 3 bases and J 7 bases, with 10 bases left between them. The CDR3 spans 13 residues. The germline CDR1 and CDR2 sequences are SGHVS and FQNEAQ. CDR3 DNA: TGTGCCAGCAGCTTGAGGACAGTCCAGCCCCAGCATTTT. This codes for CASSLRTVQPQHF.

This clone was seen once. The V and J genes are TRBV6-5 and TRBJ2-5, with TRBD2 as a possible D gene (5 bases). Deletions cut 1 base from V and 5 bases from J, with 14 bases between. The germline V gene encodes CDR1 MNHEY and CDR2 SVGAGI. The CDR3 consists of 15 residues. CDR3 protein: CASSYLLGFGETQYF. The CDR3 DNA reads TGTGCCAGCAGTTACTTACTAGGATTTGGGGAGACCCAGTACTTC.

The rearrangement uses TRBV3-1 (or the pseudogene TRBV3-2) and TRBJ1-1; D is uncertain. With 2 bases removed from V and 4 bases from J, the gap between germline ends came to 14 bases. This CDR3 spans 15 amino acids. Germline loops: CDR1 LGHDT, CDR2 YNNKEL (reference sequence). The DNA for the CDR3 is TGTGCCAGCAGCCAAACGTCTCGTCTCGGCACTGAAGCTTTCTTT. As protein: CASSQTSRLGTEAFF.

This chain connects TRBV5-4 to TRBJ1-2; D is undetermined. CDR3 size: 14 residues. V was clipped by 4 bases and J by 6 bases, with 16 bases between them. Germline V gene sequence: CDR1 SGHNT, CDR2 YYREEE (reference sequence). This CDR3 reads CASSRNVFGDGYTF. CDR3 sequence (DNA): TGTGCCAGCAGCCGGAACGTCTTCGGGGATGGCTACACCTTC.

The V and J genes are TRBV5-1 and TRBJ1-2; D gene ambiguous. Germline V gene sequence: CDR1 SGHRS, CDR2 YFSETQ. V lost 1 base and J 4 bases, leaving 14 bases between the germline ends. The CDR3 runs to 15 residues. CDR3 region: CASSLLGGSAYGYTF. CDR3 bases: TGCGCCAGCAGCTTGTTAGGCGGTTCGGCCTATGGCTACACCTTC.

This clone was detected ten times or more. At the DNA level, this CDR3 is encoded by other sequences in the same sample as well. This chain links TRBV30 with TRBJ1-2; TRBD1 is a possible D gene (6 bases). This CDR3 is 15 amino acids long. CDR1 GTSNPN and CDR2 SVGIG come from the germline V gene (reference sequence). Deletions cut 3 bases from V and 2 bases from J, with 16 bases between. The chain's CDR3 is CAWSAGGAANYGYTF. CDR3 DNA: TGTGCCTGGAGCGCTGGGGGGGCCGCGAACTATGGCTACACCTTC.

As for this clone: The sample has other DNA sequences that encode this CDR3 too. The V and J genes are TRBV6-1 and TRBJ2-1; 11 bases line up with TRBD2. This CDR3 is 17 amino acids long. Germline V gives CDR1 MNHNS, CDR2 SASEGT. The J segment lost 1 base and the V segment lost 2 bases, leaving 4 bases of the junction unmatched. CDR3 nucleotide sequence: TGTGCCAGCAGTGAACGGCTAGCGGGGGGATCCTACAATGAGCAGTTCTTC. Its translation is CASSERLAGGSYNEQFF.

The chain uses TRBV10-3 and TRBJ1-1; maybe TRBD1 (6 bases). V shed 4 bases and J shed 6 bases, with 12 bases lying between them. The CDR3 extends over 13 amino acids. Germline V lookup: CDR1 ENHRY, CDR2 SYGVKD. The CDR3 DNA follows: TGTGCCATCAGTGCAGGACAGCCCCCTGAAGCTTTCTTT. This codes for CAISAGQPPEAFF.

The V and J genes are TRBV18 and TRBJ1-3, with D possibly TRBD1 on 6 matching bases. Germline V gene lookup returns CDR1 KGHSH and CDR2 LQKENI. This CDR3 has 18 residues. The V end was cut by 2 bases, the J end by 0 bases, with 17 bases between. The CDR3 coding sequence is TGTGCCAGCTCACCATTGGAAAACGGCAGGGGCTCTGGAAACACCATATATTTT. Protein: CASSPLENGRGSGNTIYF.

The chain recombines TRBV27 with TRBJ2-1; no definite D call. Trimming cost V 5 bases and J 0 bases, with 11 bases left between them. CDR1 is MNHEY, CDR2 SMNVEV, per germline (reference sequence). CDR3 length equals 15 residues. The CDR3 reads CASSQSANSYNEQFF. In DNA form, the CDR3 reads TGTGCCAGCAGTCAGAGCGCTAACTCCTACAATGAGCAGTTCTTC.

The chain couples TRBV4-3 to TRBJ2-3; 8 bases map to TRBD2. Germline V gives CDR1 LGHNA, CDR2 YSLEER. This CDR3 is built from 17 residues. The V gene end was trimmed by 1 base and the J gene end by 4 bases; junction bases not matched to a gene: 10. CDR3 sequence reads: CASSQAKGRGESDTQYF. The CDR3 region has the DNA TGCGCCAGCAGCCAAGCCAAGGGGCGGGGGGAATCAGATACGCAGTATTTT.

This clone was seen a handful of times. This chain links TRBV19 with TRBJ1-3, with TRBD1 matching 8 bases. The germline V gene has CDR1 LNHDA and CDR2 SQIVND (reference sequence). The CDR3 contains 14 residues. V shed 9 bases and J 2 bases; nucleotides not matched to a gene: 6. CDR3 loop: CASGGRGPGNTIYF. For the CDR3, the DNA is TGTGCCAGCGGGGGCAGGGGGCCTGGAAACACCATATATTTT.

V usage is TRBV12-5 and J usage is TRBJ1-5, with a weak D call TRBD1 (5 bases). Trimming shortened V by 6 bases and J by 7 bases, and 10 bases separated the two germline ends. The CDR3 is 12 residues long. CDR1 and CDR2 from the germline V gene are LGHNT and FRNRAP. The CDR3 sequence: CASGRGFQPQHF. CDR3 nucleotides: TGTGCTAGTGGAAGGGGATTCCAGCCCCAGCATTTT.